This T cell receptor (beta chain) was profiled in a study of T cells after yellow fever vaccination. Whole-study results and caveats: The secondary T-cell response peaked on day 5, not day 15, but was weaker.

Comments on this clonotype: The antigen remains unidentified.

A single record per CDR3 protein comes from TCRdb applying MiXCR to the 5' RACE reads. This table has 300,000 to 350,000 distinct CDR3 sequences, about 4.5% appearing once. Trimming took 0 bases from V and 3 from J, leaving 9 bases between them. CDR1 is LGHNA, CDR2 YSLEER, per germline. There are 15 residues in the CDR3. This sequence was found in a young man who received the YFV17D yellow fever vaccine. The V gene is TRBV4-3, the J gene TRBJ2-1; possible D gene TRBD1, 6 bases. Sequencing used PBMCs, obtained 15 days after the yellow fever booster vaccination. CDR3 nucleotide sequence: TGCGCCAGCAGCCAAGAAAGCAGGGGCTACAATGAGCAGTTCTTC. It codes for CASSQESRGYNEQFF.